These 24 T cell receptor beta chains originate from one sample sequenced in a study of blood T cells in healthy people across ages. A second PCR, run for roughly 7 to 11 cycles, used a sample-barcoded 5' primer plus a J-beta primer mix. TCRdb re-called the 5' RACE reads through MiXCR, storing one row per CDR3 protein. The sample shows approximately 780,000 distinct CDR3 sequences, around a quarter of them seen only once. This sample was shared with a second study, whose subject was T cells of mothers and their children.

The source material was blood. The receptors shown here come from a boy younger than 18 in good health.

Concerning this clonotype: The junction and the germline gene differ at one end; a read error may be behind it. In DNA, the CDR3 is TGTGCCAGCAGCTTAGTCTCCTACGAGCAGTGCTTC. Translating it yields CASSLVSYEQCF. V and J are TRBV7-9 and TRBJ2-7; D is unresolved. The CDR3 covers 12 residues. Germline V gene data show CDR1 as SEHNR and CDR2 as FQNEAQ (reference sequence).

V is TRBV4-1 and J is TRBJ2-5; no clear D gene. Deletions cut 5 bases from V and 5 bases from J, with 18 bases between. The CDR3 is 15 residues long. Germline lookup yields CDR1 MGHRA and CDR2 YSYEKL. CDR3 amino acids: CASSSAAVVAETQYF. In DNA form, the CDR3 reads TGCGCCAGCAGCTCCGCGGCAGTAGTCGCCGAGACCCAGTACTTC.

The CDR3 region has the DNA TGCGCCAGCAGTTCAGTTGGTAGCTCCTACAATGAGCAGTTCTTC. Residues: CASSSVGSSYNEQFF. V usage is TRBV5-1 and J usage is TRBJ2-1; D ambiguous. Germline CDR1 and CDR2: SGHRS and YFSETQ. This CDR3 comprises 15 residues. Trimming cost V 5 bases and J 0 bases, with 12 bases left between them.

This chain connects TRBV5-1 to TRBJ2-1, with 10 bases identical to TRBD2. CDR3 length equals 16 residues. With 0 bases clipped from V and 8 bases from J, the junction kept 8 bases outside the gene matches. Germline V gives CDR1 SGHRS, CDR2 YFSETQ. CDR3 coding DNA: TGCGCCAGCAGCTTGGGGACTAGCGGCGCAGCCGATGAGCAGTTCTTC. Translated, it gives CASSLGTSGAADEQFF.

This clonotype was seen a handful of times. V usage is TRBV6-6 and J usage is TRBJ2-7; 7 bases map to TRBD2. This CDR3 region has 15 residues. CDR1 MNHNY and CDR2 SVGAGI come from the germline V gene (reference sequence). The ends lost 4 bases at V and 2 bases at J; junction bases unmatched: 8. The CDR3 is CASSFESGTPYEQYF. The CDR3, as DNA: TGTGCCAGCAGTTTCGAGAGCGGGACCCCCTACGAGCAGTACTTC.

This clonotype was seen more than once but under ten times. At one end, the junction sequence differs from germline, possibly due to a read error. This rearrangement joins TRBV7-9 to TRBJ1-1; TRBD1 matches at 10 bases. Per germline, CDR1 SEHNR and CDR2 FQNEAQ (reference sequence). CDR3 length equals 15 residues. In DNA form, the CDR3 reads TGTACCAGCAGCTTAGGGACAGGGGTGAACACTGAAGCTTTCTTT. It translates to CTSSLGTGVNTEAFF.

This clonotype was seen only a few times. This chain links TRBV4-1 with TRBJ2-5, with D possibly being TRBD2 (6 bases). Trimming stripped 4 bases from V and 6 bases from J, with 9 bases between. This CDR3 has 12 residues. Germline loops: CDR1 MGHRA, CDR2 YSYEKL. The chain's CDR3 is CASSLGGQTQYF. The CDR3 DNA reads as TGCGCCAGCAGCCTCGGGGGACAGACCCAGTACTTC.

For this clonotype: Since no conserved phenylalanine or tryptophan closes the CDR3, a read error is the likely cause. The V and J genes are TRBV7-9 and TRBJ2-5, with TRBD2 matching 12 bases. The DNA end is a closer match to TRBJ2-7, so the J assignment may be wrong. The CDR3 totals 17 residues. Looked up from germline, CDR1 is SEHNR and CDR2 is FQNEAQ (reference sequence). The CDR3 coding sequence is TGTGCCAGCAGCCCGGCCGTACCGGGACTAGCGGGCTACGAGCAGTACTCC. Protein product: CASSPAVPGLAGYEQYS.

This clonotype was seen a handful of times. The CDR3 nucleotides read TGTGCCAGCAGCGTAGATGGGGCAGGGGAGCAGTACTTC. Protein: CASSVDGAGEQYF. The J gene is TRBJ2-7, the V gene TRBV9, with a possible D match to TRBD1 (5 bases). CDR1 SGDLS and CDR2 YYNGEE come from the germline V gene. The length of the CDR3 is 13 residues. Trimming left V 0 bases short and J 7 bases short, with 11 bases between. The whole variable domain, filled in from reference TRBV9 and TRBJ2-7, reads DSGVTQTPKHLITATGQRVTLRCSPRSGDLSVYWYQQSLDQGLQFLIQYYNGEERAKGNILERFSAQQFPDLHSELNLSSLELGDSALYFCASSVDGAGEQYFGPGTRLTVT.

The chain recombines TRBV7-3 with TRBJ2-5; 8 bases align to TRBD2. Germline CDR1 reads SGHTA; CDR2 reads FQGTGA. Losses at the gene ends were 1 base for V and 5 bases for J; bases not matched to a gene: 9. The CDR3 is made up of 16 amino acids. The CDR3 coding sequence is TGTGCCAGCAGCTTAAATGGCGGGGGGTACGGTGAGACCCAGTACTTC. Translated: CASSLNGGGYGETQYF.

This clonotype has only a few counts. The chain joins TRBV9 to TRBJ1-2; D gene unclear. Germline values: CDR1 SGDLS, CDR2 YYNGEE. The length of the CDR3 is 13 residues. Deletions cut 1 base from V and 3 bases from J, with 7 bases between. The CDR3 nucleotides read TGTGCCAGCAGCGTATCAGTAGACTATGGCTACACCTTC. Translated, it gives CASSVSVDYGYTF. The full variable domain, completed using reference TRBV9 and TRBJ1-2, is DSGVTQTPKHLITATGQRVTLRCSPRSGDLSVYWYQQSLDQGLQFLIQYYNGEERAKGNILERFSAQQFPDLHSELNLSSLELGDSALYFCASSVSVDYGYTFGSGTRLTVV.

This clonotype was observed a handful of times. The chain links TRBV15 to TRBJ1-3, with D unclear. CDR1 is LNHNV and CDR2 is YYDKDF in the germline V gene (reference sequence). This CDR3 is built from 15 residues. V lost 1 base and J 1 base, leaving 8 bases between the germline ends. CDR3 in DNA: TGTGCCACCAGCAGAGCTCGGGATTCTGGAAACACCATATATTTT. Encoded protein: CATSRARDSGNTIYF.

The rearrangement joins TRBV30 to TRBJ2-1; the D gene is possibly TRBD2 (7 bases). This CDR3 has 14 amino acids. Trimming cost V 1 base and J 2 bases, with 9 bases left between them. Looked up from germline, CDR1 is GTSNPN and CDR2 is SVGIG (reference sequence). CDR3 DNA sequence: TGTGCCTGGAGTGCCGGGGGGCCCTACAATGAGCAGTTCTTC. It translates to CAWSAGGPYNEQFF.

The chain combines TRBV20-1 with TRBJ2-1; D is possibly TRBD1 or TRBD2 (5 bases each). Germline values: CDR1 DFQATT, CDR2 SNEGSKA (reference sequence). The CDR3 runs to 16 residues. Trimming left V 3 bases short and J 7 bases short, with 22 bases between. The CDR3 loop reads CSARPPLGVGVNEQFF. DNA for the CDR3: TGCAGTGCTAGGCCCCCTTTGGGAGTGGGGGTAAATGAGCAGTTCTTC.

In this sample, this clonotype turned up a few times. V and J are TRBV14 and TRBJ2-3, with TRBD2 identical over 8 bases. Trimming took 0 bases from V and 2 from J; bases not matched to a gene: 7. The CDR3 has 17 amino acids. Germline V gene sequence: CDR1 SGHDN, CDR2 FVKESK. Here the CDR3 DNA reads TGTGCCAGCAGCCAAGATGTGACGGGGGGGCCCACAGATACGCAGTATTTT. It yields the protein CASSQDVTGGPTDTQYF. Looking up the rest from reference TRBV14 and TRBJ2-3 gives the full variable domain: EAGVTQFPSHSVIEKGQTVTLRCDPISGHDNLYWYRRVMGKEIKFLLHFVKESKQDESGMPNNRFLAERTGGTYSTLKVQPAELEDSGVYFCASSQDVTGGPTDTQYFGPGTRLTVL.

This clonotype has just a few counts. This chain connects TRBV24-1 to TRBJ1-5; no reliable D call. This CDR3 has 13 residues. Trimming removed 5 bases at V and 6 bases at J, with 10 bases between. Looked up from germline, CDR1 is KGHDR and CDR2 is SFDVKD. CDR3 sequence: CATSGRQGQPQHF. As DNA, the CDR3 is TGTGCCACCAGTGGCAGGCAAGGTCAGCCCCAGCATTTT.

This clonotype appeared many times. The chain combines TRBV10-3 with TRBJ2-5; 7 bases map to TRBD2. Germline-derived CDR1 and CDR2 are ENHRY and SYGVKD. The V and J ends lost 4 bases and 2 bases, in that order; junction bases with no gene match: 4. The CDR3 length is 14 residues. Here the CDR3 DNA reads TGTGCCATCAGTGGGGGACTACCACAAGAGACCCAGTACTTC. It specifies CAISGGLPQETQYF.

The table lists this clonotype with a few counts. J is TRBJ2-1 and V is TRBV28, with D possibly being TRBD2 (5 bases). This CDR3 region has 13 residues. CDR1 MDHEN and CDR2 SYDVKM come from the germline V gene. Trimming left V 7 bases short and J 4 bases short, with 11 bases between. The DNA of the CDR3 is TGTGCCAGCACGGGGAATGCTTACAATGAGCAGTTCTTC. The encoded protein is CASTGNAYNEQFF.

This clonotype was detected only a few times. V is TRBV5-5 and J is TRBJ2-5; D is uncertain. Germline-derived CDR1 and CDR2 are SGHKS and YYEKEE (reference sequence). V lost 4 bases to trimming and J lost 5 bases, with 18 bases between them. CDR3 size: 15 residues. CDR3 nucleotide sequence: TGTGCCAGCAGCCCACTACCACTGGATAGTGAGACCCAGTACTTC. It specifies CASSPLPLDSETQYF.

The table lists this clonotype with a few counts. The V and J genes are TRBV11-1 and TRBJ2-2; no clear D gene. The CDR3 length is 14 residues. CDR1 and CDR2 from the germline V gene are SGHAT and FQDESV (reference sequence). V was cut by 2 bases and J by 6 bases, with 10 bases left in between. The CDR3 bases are TGTGCCAGCAGCTTACCCTACAATGCCGGGGAGCTGTTTTTT. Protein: CASSLPYNAGELFF. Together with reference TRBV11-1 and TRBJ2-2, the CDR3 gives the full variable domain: EAEVAQSPRYKITEKSQAVAFWCDPISGHATLYWYRQILGQGPELLVQFQDESVVDDSQLPKDRFSAERLKGVDSTLKIQPAELGDSAMYLCASSLPYNAGELFFGEGSRLTVL.

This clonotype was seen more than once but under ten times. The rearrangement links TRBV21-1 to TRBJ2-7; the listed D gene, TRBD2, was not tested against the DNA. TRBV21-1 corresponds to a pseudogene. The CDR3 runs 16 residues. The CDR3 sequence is CASSPLSGGPWYEQYF. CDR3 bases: TGTGCCAGCAGCCCGCTAAGCGGGGGCCCTTGGTACGAGCAGTACTTC.

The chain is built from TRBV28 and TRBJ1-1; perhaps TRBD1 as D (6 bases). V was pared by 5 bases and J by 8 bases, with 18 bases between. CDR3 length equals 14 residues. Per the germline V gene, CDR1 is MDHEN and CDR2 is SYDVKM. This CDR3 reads CASSKWGAPGEAFF. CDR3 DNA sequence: TGTGCCAGCAGTAAGTGGGGGGCGCCGGGAGAAGCTTTCTTT.

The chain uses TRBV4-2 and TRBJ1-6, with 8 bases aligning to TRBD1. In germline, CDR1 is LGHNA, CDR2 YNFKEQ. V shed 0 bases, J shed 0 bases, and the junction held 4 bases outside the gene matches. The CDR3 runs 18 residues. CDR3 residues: CASSQEQGVSSYNSPLHF. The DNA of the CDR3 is TGTGCCAGCAGCCAAGAACAGGGGGTGAGCTCCTATAATTCACCCCTCCACTTT.

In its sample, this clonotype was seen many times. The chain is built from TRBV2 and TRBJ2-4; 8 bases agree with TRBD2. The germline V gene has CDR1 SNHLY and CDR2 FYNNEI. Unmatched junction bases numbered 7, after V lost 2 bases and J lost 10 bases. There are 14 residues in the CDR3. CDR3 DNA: TGTGCCAGCAGTGAACTCGGGGGGGCAAGTATTCAGTACTTC. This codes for CASSELGGASIQYF.